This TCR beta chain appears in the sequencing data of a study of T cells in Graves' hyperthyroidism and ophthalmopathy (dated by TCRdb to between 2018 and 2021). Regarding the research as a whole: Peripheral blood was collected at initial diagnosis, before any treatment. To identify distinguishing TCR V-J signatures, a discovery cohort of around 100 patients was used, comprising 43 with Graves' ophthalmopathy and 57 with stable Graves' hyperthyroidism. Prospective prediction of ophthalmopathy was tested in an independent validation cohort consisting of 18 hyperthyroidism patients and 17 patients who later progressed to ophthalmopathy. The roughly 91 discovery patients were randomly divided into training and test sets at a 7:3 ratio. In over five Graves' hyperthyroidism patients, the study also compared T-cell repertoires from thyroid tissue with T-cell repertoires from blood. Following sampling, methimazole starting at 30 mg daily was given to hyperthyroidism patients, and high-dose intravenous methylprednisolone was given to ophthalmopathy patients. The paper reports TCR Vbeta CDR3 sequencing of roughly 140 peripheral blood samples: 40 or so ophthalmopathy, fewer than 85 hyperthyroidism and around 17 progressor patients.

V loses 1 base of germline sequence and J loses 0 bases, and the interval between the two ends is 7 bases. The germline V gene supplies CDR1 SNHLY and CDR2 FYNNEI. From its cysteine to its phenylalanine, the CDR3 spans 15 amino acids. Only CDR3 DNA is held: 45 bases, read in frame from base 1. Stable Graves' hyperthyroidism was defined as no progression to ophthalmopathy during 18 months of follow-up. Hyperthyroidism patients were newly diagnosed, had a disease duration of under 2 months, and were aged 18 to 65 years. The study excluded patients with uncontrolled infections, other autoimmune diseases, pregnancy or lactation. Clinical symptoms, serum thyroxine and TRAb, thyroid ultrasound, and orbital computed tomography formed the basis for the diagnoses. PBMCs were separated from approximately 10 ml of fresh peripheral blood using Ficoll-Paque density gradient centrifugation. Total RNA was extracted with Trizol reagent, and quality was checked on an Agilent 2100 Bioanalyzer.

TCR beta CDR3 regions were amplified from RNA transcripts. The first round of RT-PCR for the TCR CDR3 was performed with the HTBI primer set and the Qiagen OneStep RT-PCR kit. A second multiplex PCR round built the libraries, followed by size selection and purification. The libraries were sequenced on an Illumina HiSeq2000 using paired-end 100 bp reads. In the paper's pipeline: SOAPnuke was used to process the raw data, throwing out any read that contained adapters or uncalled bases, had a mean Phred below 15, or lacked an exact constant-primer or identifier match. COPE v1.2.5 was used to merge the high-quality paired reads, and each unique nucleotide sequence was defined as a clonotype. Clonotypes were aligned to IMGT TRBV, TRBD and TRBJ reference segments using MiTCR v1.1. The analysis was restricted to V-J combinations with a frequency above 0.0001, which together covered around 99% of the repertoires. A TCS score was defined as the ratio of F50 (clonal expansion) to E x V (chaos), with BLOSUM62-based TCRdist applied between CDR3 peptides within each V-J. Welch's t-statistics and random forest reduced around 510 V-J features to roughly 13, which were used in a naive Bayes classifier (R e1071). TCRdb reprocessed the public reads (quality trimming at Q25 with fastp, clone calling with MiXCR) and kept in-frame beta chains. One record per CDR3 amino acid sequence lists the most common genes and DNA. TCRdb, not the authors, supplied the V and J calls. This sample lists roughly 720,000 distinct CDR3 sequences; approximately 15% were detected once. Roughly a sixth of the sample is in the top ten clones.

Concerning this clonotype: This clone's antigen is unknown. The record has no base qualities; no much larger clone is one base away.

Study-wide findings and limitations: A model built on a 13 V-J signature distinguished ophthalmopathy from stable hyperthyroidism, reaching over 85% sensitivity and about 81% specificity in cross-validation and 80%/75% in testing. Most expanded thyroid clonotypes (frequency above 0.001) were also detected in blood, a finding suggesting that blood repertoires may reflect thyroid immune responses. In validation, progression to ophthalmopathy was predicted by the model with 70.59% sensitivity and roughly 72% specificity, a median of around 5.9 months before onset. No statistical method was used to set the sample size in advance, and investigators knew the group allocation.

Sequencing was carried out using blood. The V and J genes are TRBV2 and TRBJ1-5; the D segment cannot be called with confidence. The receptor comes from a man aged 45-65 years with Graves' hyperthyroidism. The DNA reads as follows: TGTGCCAGCAGTGAAGTCCGGGCTAGCAATCAGCCCCAGCATTTT. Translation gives CASSEVRASNQPQHF.